The clone carrying this T cell receptor (beta chain) was counted once. What it recognizes is unknown. CDR1 is SGHTA and CDR2 is FQGTGA in the germline V gene. The trim removed 5 bases at V and 4 bases at J, leaving 3 bases unmatched. This CDR3 region has 14 residues. The repertoire was sequenced with immunoSEQ multiplex PCR; TCRdb's copy has only in-frame clones and lacks some. This table has about 39,000 clones, roughly 90% appearing once. The data are from a study of PD-L1 blockade in urothelial cancer. Study-wide background: Patients started atezolizumab around 2014, 1,200 mg intravenously every 3 weeks. The authors examined blood 3 weeks (second dose) and 6 weeks after treatment start. Men with urothelial cancer arising in the bladder made up about 90% of the roughly 29 patients. Study observations and caveats: Durable-benefit patients showed greater tumor-associated blood clone expansion at 3 weeks.

The chain links TRBV7-3 to TRBJ1-2; 11 nucleotides match TRBD1. The TCR originated in a man in his sixties with urothelial cancer. The specimen was PBMCs, collected around atezolizumab (anti-PD-L1) treatment. The CDR3 reads CASSPGQGVYGYTF. As DNA, the CDR3 is TGTGCCAGCAGCCCGGGACAGGGGGTCTATGGCTACACCTTC.